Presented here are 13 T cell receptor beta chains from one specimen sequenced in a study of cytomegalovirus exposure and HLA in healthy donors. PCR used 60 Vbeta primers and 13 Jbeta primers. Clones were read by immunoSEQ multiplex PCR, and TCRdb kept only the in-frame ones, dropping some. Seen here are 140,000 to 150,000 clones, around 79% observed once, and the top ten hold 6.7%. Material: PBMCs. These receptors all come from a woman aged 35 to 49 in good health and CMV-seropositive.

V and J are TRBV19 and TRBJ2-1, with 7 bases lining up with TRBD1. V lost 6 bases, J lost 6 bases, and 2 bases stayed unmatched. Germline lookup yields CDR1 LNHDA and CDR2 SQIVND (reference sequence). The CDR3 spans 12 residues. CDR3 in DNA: TGTGCCAGTAGGGCAGGGGGCAATGAGCAGTTCTTC. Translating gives CASRAGGNEQFF. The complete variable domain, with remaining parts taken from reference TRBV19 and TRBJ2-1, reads DGGITQSPKYLFRKEGQNVTLSCEQNLNHDAMYWYRQDPGQGLRLIYYSQIVNDFQKGDIAEGYSVSREKKESFPLTVTSAQKNPTAFYLCASRAGGNEQFFGPGTRLTVL.

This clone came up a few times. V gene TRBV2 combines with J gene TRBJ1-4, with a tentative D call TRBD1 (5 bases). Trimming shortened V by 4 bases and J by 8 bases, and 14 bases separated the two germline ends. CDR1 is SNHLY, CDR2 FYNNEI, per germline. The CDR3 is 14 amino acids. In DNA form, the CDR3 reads TGTGCCAGCAGTGGGTCGGGGGTTAGCGAAAAACTGTTTTTT. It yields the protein CASSGSGVSEKLFF.

CDR3 amino acids: CASSGMTGSYGYTF. The CDR3 nucleotides read TGTGCCAGCAGTGGGATGACTGGAAGCTATGGCTACACCTTC. The chain carries TRBV2 and TRBJ1-2; D is uncertain. Germline loops: CDR1 SNHLY, CDR2 FYNNEI. This CDR3 is built from 14 residues. V was cut by 4 bases and J by 4 bases, with 13 bases left in between.

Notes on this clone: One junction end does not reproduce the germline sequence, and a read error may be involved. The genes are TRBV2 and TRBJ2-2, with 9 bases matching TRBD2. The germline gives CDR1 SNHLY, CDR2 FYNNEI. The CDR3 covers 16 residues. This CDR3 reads CASREASGGTTGELFF. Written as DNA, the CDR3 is TGTGCCAGCAGAGAAGCCAGCGGGGGGACGACCGGGGAGCTGTTTTTT.

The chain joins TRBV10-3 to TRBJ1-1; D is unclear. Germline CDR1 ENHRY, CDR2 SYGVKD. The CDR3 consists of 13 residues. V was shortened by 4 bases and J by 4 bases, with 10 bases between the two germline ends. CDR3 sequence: CAISAWSGTEAFF. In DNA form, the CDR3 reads TGTGCCATCAGTGCCTGGAGTGGCACTGAAGCTTTCTTT.

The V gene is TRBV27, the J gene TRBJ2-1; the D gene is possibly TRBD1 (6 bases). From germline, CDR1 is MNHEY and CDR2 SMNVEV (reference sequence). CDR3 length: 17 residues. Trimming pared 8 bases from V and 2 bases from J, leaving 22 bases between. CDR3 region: CASCQGLIGVAYNEQFF. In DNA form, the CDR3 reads TGTGCCAGCTGTCAGGGGCTTATAGGGGTAGCCTACAATGAGCAGTTCTTC.

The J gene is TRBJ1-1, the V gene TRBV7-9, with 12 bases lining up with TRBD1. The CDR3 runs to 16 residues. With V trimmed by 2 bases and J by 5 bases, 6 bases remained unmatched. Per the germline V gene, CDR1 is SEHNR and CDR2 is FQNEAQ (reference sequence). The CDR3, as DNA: TGTGCCAGCAGCTTATTGGGACAGGGGGCAGGTACTGAAGCTTTCTTT. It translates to CASSLLGQGAGTEAFF. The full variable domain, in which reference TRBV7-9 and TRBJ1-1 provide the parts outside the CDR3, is DTGVSQNPRHKITKRGQNVTFRCDPISEHNRLYWYRQTLGQGPEFLTYFQNEAQLEKSRLLSDRFSAERPKGSFSTLEIQRTEQGDSAMYLCASSLLGQGAGTEAFFGQGTRLTVV.

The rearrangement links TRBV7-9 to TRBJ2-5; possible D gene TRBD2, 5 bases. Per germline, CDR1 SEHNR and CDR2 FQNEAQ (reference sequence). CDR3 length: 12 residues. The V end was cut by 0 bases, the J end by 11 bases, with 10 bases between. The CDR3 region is CASSLAPGEQYF. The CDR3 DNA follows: TGTGCCAGCAGCTTAGCCCCTGGGGAGCAGTACTTC.

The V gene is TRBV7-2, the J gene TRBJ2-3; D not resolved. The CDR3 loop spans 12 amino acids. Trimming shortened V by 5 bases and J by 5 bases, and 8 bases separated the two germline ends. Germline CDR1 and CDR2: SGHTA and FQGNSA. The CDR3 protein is CASSLLLDTQYF. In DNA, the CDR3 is TGTGCCAGCAGCCTCCTTCTAGATACGCAGTATTTT.

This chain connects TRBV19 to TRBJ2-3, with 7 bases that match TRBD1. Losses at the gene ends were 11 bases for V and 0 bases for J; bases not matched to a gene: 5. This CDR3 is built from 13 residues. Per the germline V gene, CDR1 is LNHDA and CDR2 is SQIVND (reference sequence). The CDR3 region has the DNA TGTGCCGTGAAGACAGGGAGCACAGATACGCAGTATTTT. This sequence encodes CAVKTGSTDTQYF.

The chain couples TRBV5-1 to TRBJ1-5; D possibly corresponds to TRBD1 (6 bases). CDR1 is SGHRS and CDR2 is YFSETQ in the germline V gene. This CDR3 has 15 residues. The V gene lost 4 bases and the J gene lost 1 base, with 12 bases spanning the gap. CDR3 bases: TGCGCCAGCAGCGCACAGGGCGGCAGCAATCAGCCCCAGCATTTT. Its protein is CASSAQGGSNQPQHF.

The CDR3 DNA follows: TGTGCTAGTGGTTTGGGGACTAGCGGTTCCTACGAGCAGTACTTC. Amino acid sequence: CASGLGTSGSYEQYF. This chain joins TRBV12-5 and TRBJ2-5, with 10 nucleotides matching TRBD2. The tail of the sequence fits TRBJ2-7 better, so the J call may be wrong. In germline, CDR1 is LGHNT, CDR2 FRNRAP. The CDR3 length is 15 residues.

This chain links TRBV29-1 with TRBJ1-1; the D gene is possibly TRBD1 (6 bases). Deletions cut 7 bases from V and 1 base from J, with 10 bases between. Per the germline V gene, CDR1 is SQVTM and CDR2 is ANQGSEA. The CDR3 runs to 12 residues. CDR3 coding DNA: TGCAGCGGAGGACAGAAGAACACTGAAGCTTTCTTT. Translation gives CSGGQKNTEAFF.